Following are 28 T cell receptor beta chains from one sample sequenced in a study of T cells in women clearing cervical HPV infection. Data came from immunoSEQ multiplex PCR; TCRdb stores just in-frame clones and leaves some out. The sample features some 16,000 clones, with about 10% in its top ten. Sequences were obtained from blood buffy coat. The receptors stem from a woman between 18 and 70 years old with a cervical HPV16 infection that either progressed to CIN3+ or cleared (not recorded which).

With respect to this clone: The CDR3 end falls 3 residues outside the read, so it is completed with the germline J gene. The gene calls are TRBV5-5 and TRBJ2-5, with 7 bases lining up with TRBD1. This CDR3 comprises 15 residues. The germline CDR1 and CDR2 sequences are SGHKS and YYEKEE (reference sequence). V trimming: 2 bases; J trimming: 1 base; junction bases outside the gene matches: 5. The CDR3 bases that were read are TGTGCCAGCAGCTTATTACAGGGGCCCCAAGAGACC. This translates into CASSLLQGPQET. The CDR3 in its entirety is CASSLLQGPQETQYF. Drawing the rest from reference TRBV5-5 and TRBJ2-5, the complete variable domain is DAGVTQSPTHLIKTRGQQVTLRCSPISGHKSVSWYQQVLGQGPQFIFQYYEKEERGRGNFPDRFSARQFPNYSSELNVNALLLGDSALYLCASSLLQGPQETQYFGPGTRLLVL.

For this clone: The read falls 3 residues short of the CDR3 end, and the missing part is taken from the germline J gene. J is TRBJ2-1 and V is TRBV20-1; 8 nucleotides match TRBD2. CDR1 DFQATT and CDR2 SNEGSKA come from the germline V gene (reference sequence). The CDR3 sequence is 13 residues long. V was pared by 4 bases and J by 7 bases, with 6 bases of the junction left unmatched. This chain's CDR3 is CSATSGRLNEQFF. The covered CDR3 bases are TGCAGTGCTACCAGCGGGAGACTAAATGAG.

As to this clone: The DNA ends 3 residues before the CDR3 does, and the rest of the CDR3 is filled in from the germline J gene. This chain connects TRBV5-1 to TRBJ2-2; 9 bases are shared with TRBD1. This CDR3 is 15 amino acids long. Germline trimming cut 2 bases from V and 4 bases from J; bases unmatched to any gene: 3. Germline V gene data show CDR1 as SGHRS and CDR2 as YFSETQ. The CDR3 protein is CASSFRTGATGELFF. The covered CDR3 bases are TGCGCCAGCAGCTTTCGGACAGGGGCCACCGGGGAG.

With regard to this clone: The read terminates 3 residues before the CDR3 end, so the remaining end is supplied by the germline J gene. The J gene is TRBJ1-1, the V gene TRBV5-6, with D unresolved. The CDR3 is 14 residues long. Trimming took 4 bases from V and 4 from J, leaving 14 bases between them. Looked up from germline, CDR1 is SGHDT and CDR2 is YYEEEE. The CDR3 spells CASSPAHRTTEAFF. The sequenced CDR3 bases are TGTGCCAGCAGCCCCGCTCACAGAACCACTGAA.

On this clone itself: The read comes to an end 3 residues before the CDR3 does, leaving the germline J gene to fill in the end. The chain is built from TRBV2 and TRBJ1-2; tentative D call: TRBD1 (6 bases). V was trimmed by 8 bases and J by 3 bases, leaving 7 bases between them. This CDR3 contains 11 residues. Germline V gene data show CDR1 as SNHLY and CDR2 as FYNNEI. The DNA read from the CDR3 is TGTGCCAGCGGGGGCGACTATGGC. Translation: CASGGDYG. The whole CDR3 protein is CASGGDYGYTF.

About this clone itself: The read stops 3 residues short of the end of the CDR3; the missing end is completed from the germline J gene. The chain carries TRBV7-9 and TRBJ2-1, with 9 positions matching TRBD2. V lost 11 bases and J lost 7; bases outside the gene matches: 9. In germline, CDR1 is SEHNR, CDR2 FQNEAQ (reference sequence). The CDR3 is made up of 13 amino acids. CDR3 bases read: TGTGCCCGAGTAGCGGGAGACTCGAATGAG. Protein sequence: CARVAGDSNE. The whole CDR3 sequence is CARVAGDSNEQFF.

About this clone itself: The read ends 3 residues before the CDR3 terminus; that terminus is restored from the germline J gene. The rearrangement links TRBV4-1 to TRBJ1-5; D uncertain. V lost 4 bases and J 0 bases, leaving 10 bases between the germline ends. The CDR3 is 15 residues long. In germline, CDR1 is MGHRA, CDR2 YSYEKL. The CDR3 reads CASSLSRNSNQPQHF. Incomplete CDR3 DNA: TGCGCCAGCAGCCTTTCCAGAAATAGCAATCAGCCC.

Note on this clone: The missing CDR3 end, 3 residues past where the read stops, is filled in from the germline J gene. The rearrangement uses TRBV19 and TRBJ2-1; 11 bases are shared with TRBD2. The J segment lost 5 bases and the V segment lost 6 bases, leaving 6 bases of the junction unmatched. This CDR3 has 15 residues. CDR1 and CDR2 (germline): LNHDA, SQIVND (reference sequence). The CDR3 sequence is CASSFSGRADNEQFF. The sequenced part of the CDR3 DNA is TGTGCCAGTAGCTTTAGCGGGAGGGCTGACAATGAG. Complete variable domain (other parts from reference TRBV19 and TRBJ2-1): DGGITQSPKYLFRKEGQNVTLSCEQNLNHDAMYWYRQDPGQGLRLIYYSQIVNDFQKGDIAEGYSVSREKKESFPLTVTSAQKNPTAFYLCASSFSGRADNEQFFGPGTRLTVL.

A word on this clone: The DNA is left out, because the CDR3 cannot be placed on it with certainty; the CDR3 is given as TCRdb lists it. The rearrangement uses TRBV7-9 and TRBJ2-1; TRBD1 is the table's D call and was not checked against the DNA. CDR1 and CDR2 (germline): SEHNR, FQNEAQ (reference sequence). With termini counted, the CDR3 has 13 amino acids. CDR3 sequence: CANLRARANEQFF.

A word on this clone: The read ends 3 residues early relative to the CDR3; the germline J gene fills the gap. The gene calls are TRBV30 and TRBJ1-2; no definite D call. Germline CDR1 GTSNPN, CDR2 SVGIG (reference sequence). V shed 2 bases and J shed 2 bases, with 9 bases lying between them. The CDR3 is 13 amino acids. CDR3 sequence: CAWSTQRNYGYTF. The DNA read from the CDR3 is TGTGCCTGGAGTACACAGAGGAACTATGGC.

A note on this clone: The read ends 3 residues early relative to the CDR3; the germline J gene fills the gap. The rearrangement joins TRBV4-2 to TRBJ2-3; 8 bases are shared with TRBD2. The CDR3 length is 19 residues. Germline values: CDR1 LGHNA, CDR2 YNFKEQ. After removal of 4 bases from V and 0 bases from J, the junction contained 15 bases not matched to a gene. CDR3 amino acids: CASSLEVAGGLTSTDTQYF. The CDR3 bases that were read are TGTGCCAGCAGCCTAGAAGTGGCGGGGGGACTTACTAGCACAGATACG.

A note on this clone: With the read ending 3 residues before the CDR3 end, the germline J gene is used to fill in that end. V is TRBV7-6 and J is TRBJ2-1, with 9 nucleotides matching TRBD2. The CDR3 is made up of 14 amino acids. V gave up 1 base and J gave up 7 bases; unmatched junction bases: 2. CDR1 and CDR2 (germline): SGHVS, FNYEAQ. The part of the CDR3 DNA that was read is TGTGCCAGCAGCTTAGGCGGGAGGGCGAATGAG. It yields the protein CASSLGGRANE. The CDR3 in full is CASSLGGRANEQFF.

A word on this clone: The sequenced fragment ends 3 residues before the CDR3 boundary, so the rest is inferred from the germline J gene. This sequence joins TRBV12-3 or TRBV12-4 and TRBJ1-5; tentative D call: TRBD1 (6 bases). The CDR3 runs to 13 residues. The V gene lost 2 bases and the J gene lost 4 bases, with 6 bases spanning the gap. Incomplete CDR3 DNA: TGTGCCAGCAGTTTACAGGGGAATCAGCCC. Translating gives CASSLQGNQP. The whole CDR3 reads CASSLQGNQPQHF.

As for this clone: Read data end 3 residues before the CDR3 end; the end is taken from the germline J gene. The rearrangement uses TRBV10-3 and TRBJ2-2, with D perhaps matching TRBD2 (6 bases). CDR3 length equals 16 residues. Deletions cut 4 bases from V and 3 bases from J, with 15 bases between. Germline V lookup: CDR1 ENHRY, CDR2 SYGVKD. Partial CDR3 DNA: TGTGCCATCAGTGCCCACAGGACGGGGGACACCGGGGAG. Translation: CAISAHRTGDTGE. In full, the CDR3 reads CAISAHRTGDTGELFF.

Of note for this clone: The DNA ends 3 residues before the CDR3 does, and the rest of the CDR3 is filled in from the germline J gene. V is TRBV18 and J is TRBJ2-1; D is unclear. Germline V gene data show CDR1 as KGHSH and CDR2 as LQKENI. This CDR3 is 11 amino acids long. V gave up 8 bases and J gave up 4 bases, with 6 bases separating them. Partial CDR3 DNA: TGTGCCAGCCTTAATTACAATGAG. Its protein is CASLNYNE. The entire CDR3 reads CASLNYNEQFF.

As regards this clone: The read ends 3 residues early relative to the CDR3; the germline J gene fills the gap. The V and J genes are TRBV10-2 and TRBJ2-2; TRBD2 is a possible D gene (6 bases). Per germline, CDR1 WSHSY and CDR2 SAAADI. With 3 bases removed from V and 3 bases from J, the gap between germline ends came to 11 bases. The CDR3 loop spans 15 amino acids. CDR3: CASSEAGGDTGELFF. The DNA read from the CDR3 is TGCGCCAGCAGTGAAGCCGGAGGGGACACCGGGGAG.

About this clone itself: The read comes to an end 3 residues before the CDR3 does, leaving the germline J gene to fill in the end. This sequence joins TRBV6-1 and TRBJ2-7, with 9 nucleotides matching TRBD2. The J segment lost 4 bases and the V segment lost 3 bases, leaving 4 bases of the junction unmatched. The germline gives CDR1 MNHNS, CDR2 SASEGT. The CDR3 extends over 14 amino acids. CDR3 sequence reads: CASSEGSGRYEQYF. The sequenced part of the CDR3 DNA is TGTGCCAGCAGTGAGGGTAGCGGGAGATACGAG.

Comment on this clone: Coverage ceases 3 residues before the CDR3 finishes, and the germline J gene fills in the end. This rearrangement joins TRBV20-1 to TRBJ1-2, with D maybe TRBD1 (6 bases). This CDR3 spans 17 amino acids. Germline V CDR1 and CDR2: DFQATT, SNEGSKA (reference sequence). CDR3 region: CSARDGNFGGFKEGYTF. The CDR3 DNA, read in part, is TGCAGTGCTAGAGATGGGAATTTTGGGGGCTTCAAAGAGGGC.

Concerning this clone: The DNA ends 3 residues before the CDR3 does, and the rest of the CDR3 is filled in from the germline J gene. The J gene is TRBJ2-1, the V gene TRBV5-4; the D is unclear. The V end lost 1 base, the J end lost 9 bases, and 20 bases lay between the germline ends. This CDR3 has 16 amino acids. The V gene's germline CDR1 is SGHNT and CDR2 YYREEE (reference sequence). CDR3 sequence: CASSLNKGFGYSEQFF. Incomplete CDR3 DNA: TGTGCCAGCAGCTTGAATAAAGGGTTCGGATATAGTGAG.

About this clone: The CDR3 end falls 3 residues outside the read, so it is completed with the germline J gene. The chain links TRBV5-1 to TRBJ1-2; 8 bases match TRBD1. Losses at the gene ends were 2 bases for V and 6 bases for J; bases not matched to a gene: 9. This CDR3 comprises 15 residues. CDR1 and CDR2 (germline): SGHRS, YFSETQ. Partial CDR3 DNA: TGCGCCAGCAGCTTCGGACAGGGAGACCTGAATGGC. Residues: CASSFGQGDLNG. The CDR3 reads in full as CASSFGQGDLNGYTF. Based on the CDR3 plus reference TRBV5-1 and TRBJ1-2, the full variable domain is KAGVTQTPRYLIKTRGQQVTLSCSPISGHRSVSWYQQTPGQGLQFLFEYFSETQRNKGNFPGRFSGRQFSNSRSEMNVSTLELGDSALYLCASSFGQGDLNGYTFGSGTRLTVV.

In the case of this clone: The CDR3 end lies 3 residues beyond the end of the read and is filled in from the germline J gene. The rearrangement links TRBV5-1 to TRBJ2-7, with D uncertain. Germline CDR1 reads SGHRS; CDR2 reads YFSETQ. The CDR3 has 13 residues. The V end was cut by 0 bases, the J end by 3 bases, with 7 bases between. The sequenced part of the CDR3 DNA is TGCGCCAGCAGCTTGGCACTTCGCTACGAG. Protein product: CASSLALRYE. From start to end, the CDR3 is CASSLALRYEQYF.

A word on this clone: With the read ending 3 residues before the CDR3 end, the germline J gene is used to fill in that end. This sequence joins TRBV29-1 and TRBJ2-7, with TRBD1 matching over 10 bases. This CDR3 is built from 14 residues. The V gene's germline CDR1 is SQVTM and CDR2 ANQGSEA. Losses at the gene ends were 0 bases for V and 4 bases for J; bases not matched to a gene: 3. This CDR3 reads CSVEEGDRGYEQYF. CDR3 DNA, as far as it was read: TGCAGCGTTGAAGAGGGGGACAGGGGTTACGAG.

This clone is medium-sized by frequency. CDR3 residues: CSAIENIQYF. The CDR3 DNA, read in part, is TGCAGCGCAATAGAAAACATT. V and J are TRBV29-1 and TRBJ2-4; unclear D gene. The read comes to an end 3 residues before the CDR3 does, leaving the germline J gene to fill in the end. The germline V and J ends were trimmed by 7 bases and 5 bases, with 6 bases remaining between them. CDR3 length: 10 amino acids. Looked up from germline, CDR1 is SQVTM and CDR2 is ANQGSEA.

Details on this clone: The read terminates 3 residues ahead of where the CDR3 ends, so the germline J gene completes it. J is TRBJ2-1 and V is TRBV20-1, with TRBD2 identical over 11 bases. CDR1 DFQATT and CDR2 SNEGSKA come from the germline V gene (reference sequence). This CDR3 is 15 amino acids long. Trimming at V came to 0 bases and at J to 8 bases, leaving 6 bases not matched to a gene. The CDR3 spells CSARDPLAGVYEQFF. The DNA read from the CDR3 is TGCAGTGCTAGAGATCCACTAGCGGGAGTCTATGAG.

In the case of this clone: The read finishes 3 residues shy of the CDR3 end, and the germline J gene is used to complete it. V is TRBV2 and J is TRBJ1-2; D is unclear. V was clipped by 7 bases and J by 3 bases, with 12 bases between them. The CDR3 contains 13 residues. CDR1 and CDR2 from the germline V gene are SNHLY and FYNNEI. The CDR3 loop is CASTISRDYGYTF. Partial CDR3 DNA: TGTGCCAGCACGATATCAAGGGACTATGGC.

This CDR3 is CASSLEGTLYNEQFF. The CDR3 bases that were read are TGCGCCAGCAGCTTGGAGGGGACTCTTTACAATGAG. This rearrangement joins TRBV5-1 to TRBJ2-1, with D possibly being TRBD2 (6 bases). The read comes to an end 3 residues before the CDR3 does, leaving the germline J gene to fill in the end. Germline loops: CDR1 SGHRS, CDR2 YFSETQ. V lost 0 bases and J lost 4, with 11 bases in between. This CDR3 is built from 15 residues. The full variable domain, rest sourced from reference TRBV5-1 and TRBJ2-1, is KAGVTQTPRYLIKTRGQQVTLSCSPISGHRSVSWYQQTPGQGLQFLFEYFSETQRNKGNFPGRFSGRQFSNSRSEMNVSTLELGDSALYLCASSLEGTLYNEQFFGPGTRLTVL.

Turning to this clone: Read data end 3 residues before the CDR3 end; the end is taken from the germline J gene. The genes are TRBV19 and TRBJ1-2, with D perhaps matching TRBD1 (6 bases). Trimming pared 11 bases from V and 4 bases from J, leaving 23 bases between. Germline V gives CDR1 LNHDA, CDR2 SQIVND (reference sequence). The CDR3 has 15 amino acids. CDR3 DNA (partial): TGTGCCCGCCGGGAGGACAGTTTTGAGGGCTATGGC. Residues: CARREDSFEGYG. The whole CDR3 reads CARREDSFEGYGYTF.

A remark on this clone: With the read ending 3 residues before the CDR3 end, the germline J gene is used to fill in that end. The gene calls are TRBV20-1 and TRBJ2-5; D is unresolved. CDR1 is DFQATT, CDR2 SNEGSKA, per germline (reference sequence). This CDR3 has 10 amino acids. V lost 4 bases and J lost 5, with 5 bases in between. The CDR3: CSANRETQYF. CDR3 bases read: TGCAGTGCTAATCGGGAGACC.